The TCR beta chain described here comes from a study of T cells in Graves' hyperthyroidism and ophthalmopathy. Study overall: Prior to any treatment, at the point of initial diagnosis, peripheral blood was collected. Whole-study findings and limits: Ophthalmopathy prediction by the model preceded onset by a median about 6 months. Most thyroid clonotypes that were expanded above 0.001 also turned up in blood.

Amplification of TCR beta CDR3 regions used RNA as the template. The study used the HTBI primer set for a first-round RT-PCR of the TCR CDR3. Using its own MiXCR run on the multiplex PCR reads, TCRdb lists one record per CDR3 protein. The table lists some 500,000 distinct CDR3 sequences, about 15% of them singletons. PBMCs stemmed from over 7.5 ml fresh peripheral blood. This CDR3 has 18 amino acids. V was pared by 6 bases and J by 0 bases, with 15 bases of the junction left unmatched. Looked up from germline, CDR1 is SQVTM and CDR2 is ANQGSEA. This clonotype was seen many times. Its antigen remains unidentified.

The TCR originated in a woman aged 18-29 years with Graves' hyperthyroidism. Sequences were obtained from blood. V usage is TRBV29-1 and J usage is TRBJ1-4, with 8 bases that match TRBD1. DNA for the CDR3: TGCAGCGTGGGGGGTTCCGGGACAGGACGTGCAACTAATGAAAAACTGTTTTTT. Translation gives CSVGGSGTGRATNEKLFF.